The clone carrying this T cell receptor beta chain was counted only a few times. These data are taken from a study of blood T cell repertoires in COVID-19. Study-wide context: Specimens from acute and convalescent COVID-19 originated in the United States, Italy and Spain. Sources were T cells, B-cell-depleted T cells, or PBMCs; the material itself was cDNA or gDNA.

Patients from Seattle were sampled longitudinally, starting during active infection. Original processing notes: Cell counts per sample came from amplifying reference gene primers. Method: immunoSEQ multiplex PCR; TCRdb's copy keeps in-frame clones and lacks some. The DNA was the basis for D and trimming; V, J and clone size are from that table. The sample lists about 200,000 clones, more than 70% occurring once. Germline values: CDR1 SGHAT, CDR2 FQNNGV. The CDR3 has 13 residues. V lost 4 bases, J lost 4 bases, and 10 bases lay in between. The rearrangement links TRBV11-2 to TRBJ2-5; D not resolved. The origin of this receptor is a man aged 50-60 years with COVID-19, enrolled during active disease. Sequenced: peripheral blood. CDR3 nucleotide sequence: TGTGCCAGCAGCTCCACTATCACAGAGACCCAGTACTTC. As protein: CASSSTITETQYF. The entire variable domain, with the rest obtained from reference TRBV11-2 and TRBJ2-5, is as follows: EAGVAQSPRYKIIEKRQSVAFWCNPISGHATLYWYQQILGQGPKLLIQFQNNGVVDDSQLPKDRFSAERLKGVDSTLKIQPAKLEDSAVYLCASSSTITETQYFGPGTRLLVL.